The 19 T cell receptor beta chains in this list originate from one sample, sequenced in a study of T cell changes during pregnancy in multiple sclerosis. This table comes from immunoSEQ multiplex PCR, and its TCRdb copy is limited to in-frame clones, with some not included. The sample lists around 68,000 clones, around nine tenths occurring once. Sequenced material: CD4+ T cells from peripheral blood mononuclear cells, taken before pregnancy. These TCRs come from a female donor with multiple sclerosis, enrolled in a pregnancy study.

The J gene is TRBJ1-1, the V gene TRBV7-2, with no clear D. V was cut by 1 base and J by 8 bases, with 20 bases left in between. Per germline, CDR1 SGHTA and CDR2 FQGNSA. This CDR3 is built from 16 residues. DNA for the CDR3: TGTGCCAGCAGCTTAGGTAAAAATTCAGGATGGATCGAAGCTTTCTTT. Translation: CASSLGKNSGWIEAFF.

V and J are TRBV6-5 and TRBJ2-7; D possibly corresponds to TRBD2 (6 bases). The CDR3 consists of 16 residues. V was trimmed by 0 bases and J by 0 bases, leaving 12 bases between them. CDR1 and CDR2 from the germline V gene are MNHEY and SVGAGI. The CDR3 coding sequence is TGTGCCAGCAGTTACTCGGGACTCCTGAGCTCCTACGAGCAGTACTTC. Translated: CASSYSGLLSSYEQYF.

CDR3 amino acids: CASSLDRDFEQFF. CDR3 nucleotide sequence: TGTGCCAGCAGCTTAGACAGGGATTTCGAGCAGTTCTTC. The rearrangement joins TRBV11-2 to TRBJ2-1; D possibly corresponds to TRBD1 (5 bases). The CDR3 has 13 amino acids. The V and J ends lost 0 bases and 10 bases respectively, with 10 bases between them. Germline CDR1 and CDR2: SGHAT and FQNNGV.

This clone showed up just once. This CDR3 is CASRDRRSNYGYTF. The CDR3, as DNA: TGTGCCAGCAGGGACAGACGGTCCAACTATGGCTACACCTTC. The chain uses TRBV6-6 and TRBJ1-2; the D gene is possibly TRBD1 (6 bases). V dropped 6 bases and J dropped 2 bases, with 13 bases sitting between them. The CDR3 length is 14 residues. Germline values: CDR1 MNHNY, CDR2 SVGAGI (reference sequence).

The chain carries TRBV5-1 and TRBJ1-5; weak D call: TRBD1 (5 bases). Per germline, CDR1 SGHRS and CDR2 YFSETQ. The V end lost 7 bases, the J end lost 9 bases, and 14 bases lay between the germline ends. The CDR3 spans 12 residues. Here the CDR3 reads CASRRETGPQHF. In DNA, the CDR3 is TGCGCCAGCCGCCGCGAAACAGGGCCCCAGCATTTT.

V usage is TRBV14 and J usage is TRBJ2-1; D may be TRBD1 (5 bases). CDR1 and CDR2 from the germline V gene are SGHDN and FVKESK. The CDR3 runs 13 residues. V was shortened by 2 bases and J by 9 bases, with 11 bases between the two germline ends. CDR3 region: CASSQTTGGEQFF. CDR3 DNA sequence: TGTGCCAGCAGCCAAACCACAGGTGGTGAGCAGTTCTTC.

The genes are TRBV5-1 and TRBJ1-4; D might be TRBD1 (5 bases). Between the trimmed V and J ends, which lost 4 bases and 6 bases, there was a span of 16 bases. CDR3 length: 15 residues. Germline lookup yields CDR1 SGHRS and CDR2 YFSETQ. The CDR3 region is CASSPNGGVHEKLFF. CDR3 DNA sequence: TGCGCCAGCAGCCCCAACGGAGGGGTTCATGAAAAACTGTTTTTT.

The chain is built from TRBV18 and TRBJ1-3, with unresolved D. The CDR3 is 16 residues long. Germline loops: CDR1 KGHSH, CDR2 LQKENI. V lost 2 bases to trimming and J lost 0 bases, with 11 bases between them. CDR3 protein: CASSPSHRNSGNTIYF. CDR3 bases: TGTGCCAGCTCACCAAGTCACAGAAACTCTGGAAACACCATATATTTT.

V and J are TRBV5-4 and TRBJ2-3; 7 nucleotides align to TRBD2. CDR1 is SGHNT, CDR2 YYREEE, per germline (reference sequence). Germline trimming cut 0 bases from V and 11 bases from J; bases unmatched to any gene: 9. The CDR3 is made up of 14 amino acids. CDR3 bases: TGTGCCAGCAGCTTGGAGCAAGCGGGAAGGGTGCAGTATTTT. It codes for CASSLEQAGRVQYF.

This sequence joins TRBV7-2 and TRBJ1-6, with 9 positions matching TRBD1. This CDR3 has 19 amino acids. Germline-derived CDR1 and CDR2 are SGHTA and FQGNSA. V gave up 6 bases and J gave up 9 bases; unmatched junction bases: 21. The CDR3 reads CASRLRTGDSGIRGSPLHF. DNA of the CDR3: TGTGCCAGCAGACTTAGGACAGGGGATAGCGGGATCCGTGGTTCACCCCTCCACTTT.

The chain couples TRBV9 to TRBJ2-7, with 10 bases that match TRBD2. CDR1 and CDR2 (germline): SGDLS, YYNGEE. The CDR3 has 15 residues. V shed 4 bases and J 5 bases; nucleotides not matched to a gene: 9. The CDR3 loop reads CASSPLAGASHEQYF. The CDR3 nucleotides read TGTGCCAGCAGCCCGCTAGCGGGAGCGTCCCACGAGCAGTACTTC.

The CDR3: CASSQGVAKNTEAFF. CDR3 in DNA: TGCGCCAGCAGCCAAGGGGTAGCTAAGAACACTGAAGCTTTCTTT. The rearrangement links TRBV4-1 to TRBJ1-1; D remains ambiguous. V lost 1 base and J 1 base, leaving 10 bases between the germline ends. The germline gives CDR1 MGHRA, CDR2 YSYEKL. The length of the CDR3 is 15 residues.

The chain links TRBV11-3 to TRBJ2-3; possible D gene TRBD1, 6 bases. In germline, CDR1 is SGHNT, CDR2 YENEEA. CDR3 length: 14 residues. V lost 5 bases to trimming and J lost 5 bases, with 14 bases between them. CDR3 coding DNA: TGTGCCAGCAGCGTACAGGGTAATAAAGATACGCAGTATTTT. It is translated as CASSVQGNKDTQYF.

The gene calls are TRBV25-1 and TRBJ1-2; no clear D. The V and J ends lost 6 bases and 7 bases respectively, with 18 bases between them. The CDR3 is 14 amino acids. Germline CDR1 is MGHDK and CDR2 is SYGVNS. CDR3 coding DNA: TGTGCCAGCAGGGCCCTTGGGGAGTATGGTGGCTACACCTTC. Translating gives CASRALGEYGGYTF.

The chain links TRBV28 to TRBJ2-5; maybe TRBD1 (5 bases). The germline V and J ends were trimmed by 5 bases and 0 bases, with 13 bases remaining between them. CDR3 length: 15 amino acids. The germline CDR1 and CDR2 sequences are MDHEN and SYDVKM. CDR3 in amino acids: CASSPYYRNQETQYF. CDR3 nucleotides: TGTGCCAGCAGTCCGTATTACAGGAACCAAGAGACCCAGTACTTC.

CDR3 nucleotides: TGTGCCAGTAGTATACAGACCACACTACCCAAAAACATTCAGTACTTC. Residues: CASSIQTTLPKNIQYF. This rearrangement joins TRBV19 to TRBJ2-4; no clear D. V was shortened by 2 bases and J by 2 bases, with 13 bases between the two germline ends. The CDR3 runs to 16 residues. Germline CDR1 reads LNHDA; CDR2 reads SQIVND (reference sequence).

The chain couples TRBV5-8 to TRBJ2-3; 9 bases line up with TRBD1. The ends lost 2 bases at V and 3 bases at J; junction bases unmatched: 4. Germline loops: CDR1 SGHTS, CDR2 YDEGEE. The length of the CDR3 is 15 residues. In DNA form, the CDR3 reads TGTGCCAGCAGCTTACAGGGGGCTCGAACAGATACGCAGTATTTT. Translated: CASSLQGARTDTQYF.

The rearrangement joins TRBV30 to TRBJ2-7; D is unclear. This CDR3 region has 14 residues. Trimming removed 0 bases at V and 6 bases at J, with 15 bases between. Germline CDR1 GTSNPN, CDR2 SVGIG (reference sequence). The CDR3 region is CAWSVSETLPEQYF. The CDR3 DNA follows: TGTGCCTGGAGTGTATCCGAGACTTTACCCGAGCAGTACTTC.

The chain is built from TRBV19 and TRBJ1-5; 7 bases map to TRBD1. Germline CDR1 and CDR2: LNHDA and SQIVND (reference sequence). With 5 bases clipped from V and 7 bases from J, the junction kept 8 bases outside the gene matches. The CDR3 totals 14 residues. The CDR3 DNA follows: TGTGCCAGTAGTGGACCAGACAGGGTGCAGCCCCAGCATTTT. It translates to CASSGPDRVQPQHF.